This TCR beta chain was sequenced for a study of T cell changes during pregnancy in multiple sclerosis. The table came from immunoSEQ multiplex PCR; TCRdb's copy has only in-frame clones and leaves some out. Found here are some 39,000 clones, over 80% of them singletons; the top ten hold less than 1.5%. The clonotype was recovered from a female donor with multiple sclerosis, enrolled in a pregnancy study. Sample: PBMCs (not recorded whether the cells were cultured).

CDR3 region: CASQLTGGGNTIYF. The DNA for the CDR3 is TGTGCCAGTCAGCTAACGGGGGGCGGAAACACCATATATTTT. The chain carries TRBV19 and TRBJ1-3, with D possibly being TRBD1 (6 bases). CDR3 length: 14 amino acids. V was trimmed by 8 bases and J by 4 bases, leaving 15 bases between them. CDR1 and CDR2 (germline): LNHDA, SQIVND (reference sequence).